This T cell receptor beta chain was sequenced in a study of shared clonotypes between healthy human individuals. Broader study findings: Represented genetic and exposure-history diversity was restricted by having few donors. Relative to memory subsets, naive subsets generally showed larger estimated richness.

Trimming removed 6 bases from V and 5 bases from J; junction bases left unmatched: 12. Looked up from germline, CDR1 is SEHNR and CDR2 is FQNEAQ (reference sequence). The CDR3 length is 15 residues. A word on this clone: Its matching antigen is unknown.

The run depth of the assay was deep. Profiled with immunoSEQ multiplex PCR; TCRdb holds only in-frame clones, not every one. There are roughly 1,100,000 clones in the sample; under 80% occur only once, and about 1.5% lies in the top ten. The donor population consisted of healthy HIV-negative adults with no recent acute infections or vaccinations. This chain uses TRBV7-9 with TRBJ2-5, with 7 bases lining up with TRBD2. The sequence came from a young man in good health. Sequencing used memory CD4+ T cells sorted from blood. The subset denotes: CD45RA-negative fraction. Here the CDR3 reads CASSRGRGVWETQYF. The CDR3 nucleotides read TGTGCCAGCAGTCGAGGGAGGGGAGTTTGGGAGACCCAGTACTTC.